The next 2 T cell receptor beta chains were all read from a single sample in a study of response to subunit inactivated influenza vaccine (dated by TCRdb to about 2018). The library was prepared using RT-PCR. The sample was run on an Illumina HiSeq 2500. The public reads were run again by TCRdb, first through fastp at Q25 and then through MiXCR, and only productive beta chains were kept. Rows merge per CDR3 protein into single entries with the most common DNA and genes. Within this sample are hundreds of thousands of distinct CDR3 sequences, with about 8% of them counted one time only. 10% to 15% of the sample comes from the top ten. The source was PBMCs from blood, collected less than 30 months after vaccination. All receptors derive from a man between 50 and 75 years old who received an inactivated influenza vaccine. Donor details come from another sample of the same person, matched by shared clones.

This clonotype has only a few counts. This chain joins TRBV15 and TRBJ2-1; D is ambiguous. The CDR3 length is 13 residues. Germline CDR1 reads LNHNV; CDR2 reads YYDKDF (reference sequence). V was cut by 0 bases and J by 5 bases, with 5 bases left in between. CDR3 loop: CATSRDGDNEQFF. The CDR3 nucleotides read TGTGCCACCAGCAGAGATGGGGACAATGAGCAGTTCTTC.

This clonotype was seen only once. The genes are TRBV15 and TRBJ2-3; TRBD2 matches at 8 bases. Germline CDR1 LNHNV, CDR2 YYDKDF (reference sequence). V lost 2 bases to trimming and J lost 1 base; unmatched junction nucleotides: 5. The length of the CDR3 is 16 residues. CDR3 residues: CATSRNRGGGTDTQYF. The CDR3 coding sequence is TGTGCCACCAGCAGAAACCGGGGGGGCGGCACAGATACGCAGTATTTT.